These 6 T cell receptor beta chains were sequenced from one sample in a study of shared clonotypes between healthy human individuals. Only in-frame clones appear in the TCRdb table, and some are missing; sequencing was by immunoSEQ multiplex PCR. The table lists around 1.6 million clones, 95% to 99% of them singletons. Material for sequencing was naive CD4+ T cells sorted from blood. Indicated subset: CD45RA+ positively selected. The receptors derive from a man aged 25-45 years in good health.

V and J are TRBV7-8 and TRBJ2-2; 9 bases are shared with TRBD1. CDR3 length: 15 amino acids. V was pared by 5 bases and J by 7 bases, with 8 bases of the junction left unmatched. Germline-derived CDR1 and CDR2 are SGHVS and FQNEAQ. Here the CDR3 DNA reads TGTGCCAGCAGCCCCCGGGACAGGGTTCACGGGGAGCTGTTTTTT. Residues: CASSPRDRVHGELFF.

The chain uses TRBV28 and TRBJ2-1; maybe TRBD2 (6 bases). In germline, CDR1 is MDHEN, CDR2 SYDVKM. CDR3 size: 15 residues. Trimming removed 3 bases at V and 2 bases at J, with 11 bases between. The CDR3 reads CASSFGGVAYNEQFF. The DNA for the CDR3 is TGTGCCAGCAGTTTCGGGGGAGTTGCCTACAATGAGCAGTTCTTC. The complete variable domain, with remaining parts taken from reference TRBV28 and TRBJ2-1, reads DVKVTQSSRYLVKRTGEKVFLECVQDMDHENMFWYRQDPGLGLRLIYFSYDVKMKEKGDIPEGYSVSREKKERFSLILESASTNQTSMYLCASSFGGVAYNEQFFGPGTRLTVL.

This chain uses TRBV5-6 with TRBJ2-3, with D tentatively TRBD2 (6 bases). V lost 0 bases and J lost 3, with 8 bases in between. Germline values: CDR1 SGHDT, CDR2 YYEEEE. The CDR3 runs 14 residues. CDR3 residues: CASSLGAGTDTQYF. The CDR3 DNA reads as TGTGCCAGCAGCTTGGGGGCGGGGACAGATACGCAGTATTTT.

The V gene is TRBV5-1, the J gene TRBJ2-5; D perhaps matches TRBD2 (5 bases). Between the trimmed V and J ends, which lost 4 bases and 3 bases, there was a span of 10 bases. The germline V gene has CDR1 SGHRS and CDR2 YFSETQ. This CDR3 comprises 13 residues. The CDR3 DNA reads TGCGCCAGCAGCATTAGCGCGAAAGAGACCCAGTACTTC. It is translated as CASSISAKETQYF.

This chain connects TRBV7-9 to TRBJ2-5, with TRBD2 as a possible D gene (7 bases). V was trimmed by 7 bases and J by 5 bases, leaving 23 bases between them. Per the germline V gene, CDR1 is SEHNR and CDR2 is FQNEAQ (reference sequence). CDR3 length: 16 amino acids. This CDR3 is CASTRSGAGVGETQYF. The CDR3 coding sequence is TGTGCCAGCACCCGGTCGGGGGCGGGAGTAGGGGAGACCCAGTACTTC. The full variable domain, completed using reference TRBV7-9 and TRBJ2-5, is DTGVSQNPRHKITKRGQNVTFRCDPISEHNRLYWYRQTLGQGPEFLTYFQNEAQLEKSRLLSDRFSAERPKGSFSTLEIQRTEQGDSAMYLCASTRSGAGVGETQYFGPGTRLLVL.

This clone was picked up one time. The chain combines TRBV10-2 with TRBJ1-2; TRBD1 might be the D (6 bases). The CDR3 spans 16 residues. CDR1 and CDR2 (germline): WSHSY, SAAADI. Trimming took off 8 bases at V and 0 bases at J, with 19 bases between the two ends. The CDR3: CASGGQSFPANYGYTF. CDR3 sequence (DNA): TGCGCCAGCGGAGGACAGAGCTTCCCAGCTAACTATGGCTACACCTTC.